Listed below are T cell receptor beta chains from one sample, sequenced in a study of OX40 agonist ivuxolimab in advanced cancers. The data were produced by immunoSEQ multiplex PCR, yet TCRdb's version contains in-frame clones alone and is incomplete. The sample records tens of thousands of clones, 88% being singletons. This material consisted of CD4+ or CD8+ T cells sorted from blood, taken in a trial of the OX40 agonist ivuxolimab. The receptor set was obtained from an adult with an advanced solid tumor such as melanoma, head and neck, liver or kidney cancer. Each CDR3 is given with its conserved first and last residue. The D gene is left open where the match is weak. Only some rows state a clone size, as once, few, many or a class for expanded clones.

v_call	clone_size	d_call	j_call	cdr3_aa	cdr3_nt
TRBV7-8	-	-	TRBJ1-1	CASSLDLQEDTEAFF	TGTGCCAGCAGCTTAGATCTACAGGAGGACACTGAAGCTTTCTTT
TRBV7-6	once	TRBD2	TRBJ2-1	CASSLSLPAGGPYNEQFF	TGTGCCAGCAGCCTCTCGTTGCCCGCGGGAGGCCCCTACAATGAGCAGTTCTTC
TRBV27	few	-	TRBJ2-1	CASSLYGHHINEQFF	TGTGCCAGCAGTTTATATGGGCATCATATCAATGAGCAGTTCTTC
TRBV6-1	-	-	TRBJ2-1	CASSERYNEQFF	TGTGCCAGCAGTGAACGGTACAATGAGCAGTTCTTC
TRBV5-1	-	-	TRBJ2-5	CASSPGPGAETQYF	TGCGCCAGCAGCCCCGGGCCCGGGGCAGAGACCCAGTACTTC
TRBV6-5	-	-	TRBJ1-2	CASSYDGWDGYTF	TGTGCCAGCAGTTACGACGGATGGGATGGCTACACCTTC
TRBV14	once	-	TRBJ2-6	CASSQMSSGANVLTF	TGTGCCAGCAGCCAAATGAGCAGCGGGGCCAACGTCCTGACTTTC
TRBV7-3	once	TRBD2	TRBJ2-3	CASSTGTSRNTDTQYF	TGTGCCAGCAGCACCGGGACTAGTCGAAACACAGATACGCAGTATTTT
TRBV7-9	-	TRBD2	TRBJ2-3	CASSLGRLAGPTSTDTQYF	TGTGCCAGCAGCTTGGGGCGACTAGCGGGTCCGACTAGCACAGATACGCAGTATTTT
TRBV6-6	-	TRBD1	TRBJ1-4	CASRRDRTSNEKLFF	TGTGCCAGCAGAAGGGACAGGACCTCTAATGAAAAACTGTTTTTT
TRBV6-1	-	TRBD1	TRBJ2-5	CASSGGGLQETQYF	TGTGCCAGCTCAGGGGGCGGTCTCCAAGAGACCCAGTACTTC
TRBV18	few	-	TRBJ1-1	CASSLGGGDNTEAFF	TGTGCCAGCTCTCTCGGGGGGGGAGACAACACTGAAGCTTTCTTT
TRBV11-3	few	-	TRBJ2-3	CASSPPGRQGGDTQYF	TGTGCCAGCAGCCCCCCTGGGCGACAGGGAGGAGATACGCAGTATTTT
TRBV29-1	-	-	TRBJ2-5	CSVTARGQETQYF	TGCAGCGTAACGGCCAGGGGCCAAGAGACCCAGTACTTC
TRBV6-5	-	-	TRBJ2-7	CASSGAEAGPYEQYF	TGTGCCAGCAGTGGGGCGGAGGCAGGGCCTTACGAGCAGTACTTC
TRBV19	-	-	TRBJ1-4	CASSISGIREKLFF	TGTGCCAGTAGTATAAGCGGGATCCGTGAAAAACTGTTTTTT
TRBV28	once	TRBD2	TRBJ2-7	CASRKSGSYTREQYF	TGTGCCAGCAGAAAGAGCGGGAGTTACACTAGGGAGCAGTACTTC
TRBV5-1	-	-	TRBJ2-3	CASSLEGTDTQYF	TGCGCCAGCAGCTTGGAGGGAACAGATACGCAGTATTTT
TRBV14	-	TRBD2	TRBJ2-1	CASSPMGLAGTNEQFF	TGTGCCAGCAGCCCCATGGGACTAGCGGGGACCAATGAGCAGTTCTTC
TRBV28	-	-	TRBJ1-1	CATTEGRAFF	TGTGCCACCACTGAGGGGAGAGCTTTCTTT
TRBV5-4	once	-	TRBJ2-1	CASSAGGRDYNEQFF	TGTGCCAGCAGCGCCGGCGGGCGGGATTACAATGAGCAGTTCTTC
TRBV7-5	-	-	TRBJ1-1	CVRSATGGRAEAFF	TGTGTCAGAAGCGCGACAGGGGGCAGGGCTGAAGCTTTCTTT
TRBV19	-	TRBD1	TRBJ2-3	CASSLGTGTDTQYF	TGTGCCAGTAGTCTAGGGACAGGGACAGATACGCAGTATTTT
TRBV6-6	-	-	TRBJ2-4	CASSYLGVAGNIQYF	TGTGCCAGCAGTTATTTAGGGGTTGCGGGGAACATTCAGTACTTC
TRBV11-2	few	-	TRBJ2-3	CASSLLLGSTDTQYF	TGTGCCAGCAGCTTATTACTCGGTAGCACAGATACGCAGTATTTT
TRBV5-1	-	-	TRBJ1-4	CASSFGRGEEKLFF	TGCGCCAGCAGCTTCGGGAGGGGGGAAGAAAAACTGTTTTTT
TRBV27	few	-	TRBJ1-5	CASSSSRNQPQHF	TGTGCCAGCAGTTCCTCTAGGAATCAGCCCCAGCATTTT
TRBV30	-	-	TRBJ2-3	CAWNTDTQYF	TGTGCCTGGAACACAGATACGCAGTATTTT
TRBV7-8	-	-	TRBJ2-7	CASTRGVVGEQYF	TGTGCCAGCACCAGGGGGGTAGTGGGCGAGCAGTACTTC
TRBV5-1	-	TRBD2	TRBJ2-7	CASSLAALAGSSYEQYF	TGCGCCAGCAGCTTGGCCGCTCTAGCGGGGAGCTCCTACGAGCAGTACTTC